This entry concerns a single T cell receptor (beta chain). The antigen is undetermined. The data stem from a study of a mutant IDH1 vaccine in newly diagnosed glioma. Turning to the study itself: In some groups vaccination began 4-6 weeks post-radiotherapy; others received it with temozolomide. Treated patients showed a male proportion of around 62%, a female proportion of about 40%, and a mean age of approximately 40 years.

Data came from immunoSEQ multiplex PCR; TCRdb stores just in-frame clones and leaves some out. The sample includes approximately 31,000 clones, 84% seen only once; the top ten take under 30%. Time point indicated: week 47, end of study. Vaccinated patients received 300 ug of mutant IDH1 20-mer peptide per dose, with topical imiquimod. CDR1 GTSNPN and CDR2 SVGIG come from the germline V gene (reference sequence). This CDR3 is built from 16 residues. V lost 2 bases to trimming and J lost 6 bases; unmatched junction nucleotides: 12. The source material was PBMCs, sampled from a glioma patient whose treatment included an IDH1 peptide vaccine. The gene calls are TRBV30 and TRBJ2-3; 9 bases align to TRBD2. The TCR was taken from a man aged 25 to 40 with glioma. The CDR3 DNA follows: TGTGCCTGGAGTCCGCGTAGGGCTAGCGGGATTGATACGCAGTATTTT. Protein: CAWSPRRASGIDTQYF. Looking up the rest from reference TRBV30 and TRBJ2-3 gives the full variable domain: SQTIHQWPATLVQPVGSPLSLECTVEGTSNPNLYWYRQAAGRGLQLLFYSVGIGQISSEVPQNLSASRPQDRQFILSSKKLLLSDSGFYLCAWSPRRASGIDTQYFGPGTRLTVL.